These 10 T cell receptor beta chains came from one sample sequenced in a study of blood T cell repertoires in COVID-19. TCRdb's table, derived via immunoSEQ multiplex PCR, lists solely in-frame clones and lacks some. Seen here are 120,000 or so clones, about 74% observed once, and the top ten hold 6.2%. Sequencing input: peripheral blood. The receptors originated from a man in his 70s with acute or convalescent COVID-19.

The chain has TRBV10-3 and TRBJ2-1, with 9 bases that match TRBD2. The V segment lost 3 bases and the J segment 8 bases; nucleotides outside the gene matches: 8. The CDR3 contains 15 residues. Per the germline V gene, CDR1 is ENHRY and CDR2 is SYGVKD. The CDR3 DNA reads TGTGCCATCAGTGAAAGGGTAGCGGGAGCCGATGAGCAGTTCTTC. As protein: CAISERVAGADEQFF.

The chain is built from TRBV5-4 and TRBJ1-1; possible D gene TRBD1, 5 bases. This CDR3 region has 15 residues. Between the trimmed V and J ends, which lost 4 bases and 0 bases, there was a span of 13 bases. Germline CDR1 SGHNT, CDR2 YYREEE (reference sequence). CDR3 nucleotide sequence: TGTGCCAGCAGCCGCGGGACGGACATGAACACTGAAGCTTTCTTT. Translating it yields CASSRGTDMNTEAFF.

The V and J genes are TRBV30 and TRBJ2-2; maybe TRBD2 (6 bases). The CDR3 is 14 residues long. Germline loops: CDR1 GTSNPN, CDR2 SVGIG (reference sequence). Trimming removed 2 bases at V and 2 bases at J, with 9 bases between. CDR3 sequence (DNA): TGTGCCTGGAGTAGGGACTCTAACACCGGGGAGCTGTTTTTT. Residues: CAWSRDSNTGELFF.

CDR3 nucleotides: TGTGCCAGCAGCCCCGATAGGCGGGCAGATTACAACACTGAAGCTTTCTTT. Protein product: CASSPDRRADYNTEAFF. The rearrangement links TRBV21-1 to TRBJ1-1. TRBV21-1 is a listed pseudogene. CDR3 size: 17 residues.

The gene calls are TRBV24-1 and TRBJ2-2; 11 bases match TRBD2. This CDR3 is built from 17 residues. V dropped 3 bases and J dropped 4; count of bases not matched to a gene: 6. The germline gives CDR1 KGHDR, CDR2 SFDVKD. CDR3 sequence reads: CATSDPPTSGSTGELFF. In DNA, the CDR3 is TGTGCCACCAGTGATCCCCCCACTAGCGGGAGCACCGGGGAGCTGTTTTTT.

The chain has TRBV11-1 and TRBJ2-1; 7 nucleotides line up with TRBD1. Trimming cost V 9 bases and J 8 bases; bases outside gene matches: 13. The CDR3 has 14 residues. Germline V gene lookup returns CDR1 SGHAT and CDR2 FQDESV (reference sequence). CDR3 DNA: TGTGCCAGGGGTGACAGGGAGTTAGGCGATGAGCAGTTCTTC. Protein product: CARGDRELGDEQFF.

The chain carries TRBV5-1 and TRBJ2-1, with TRBD1 matching 8 bases. The junction had 14 bases not matched to a gene; V was cut back by 0 bases and J by 9 bases. Germline CDR1 reads SGHRS; CDR2 reads YFSETQ. This CDR3 region has 17 residues. This chain's CDR3 is CASSLATRGLGGAEQFF. The CDR3 DNA follows: TGCGCCAGCAGCTTGGCCACCAGGGGGCTAGGCGGGGCTGAGCAGTTCTTC.

The V call is TRBV5-1, the J call TRBJ2-2; D call uncertain. This CDR3 has 16 amino acids. Germline V CDR1 and CDR2: SGHRS, YFSETQ. Trimming stripped 1 base from V and 1 base from J, with 11 bases between. The chain's CDR3 is CASSLTDLGNTGELFF. The CDR3 DNA reads TGCGCCAGCAGCTTGACAGACCTGGGGAACACCGGGGAGCTGTTTTTT.

The V gene is TRBV7-8, the J gene TRBJ1-3, with D tentatively TRBD1 (6 bases). Per the germline V gene, CDR1 is SGHVS and CDR2 is FQNEAQ. This CDR3 spans 15 amino acids. Trimming cost V 1 base and J 4 bases, with 11 bases left between them. CDR3 coding DNA: TGTGCCAGCAGCTTAGGGGGGGGCTCCGGAAACACCATATATTTT. Its translation: CASSLGGGSGNTIYF.

The chain recombines TRBV12-5 with TRBJ2-1; TRBD1 matches 9 bases. CDR3 length: 17 amino acids. The V and J ends lost 1 base and 6 bases, in that order; junction bases with no gene match: 10. Per germline, CDR1 LGHNT and CDR2 FRNRAP. The CDR3 DNA sequence: TGTGCTAGTGGTTTGGGACAGGGGACAGGGTCTCCCAATGAGCAGTTCTTC. It yields the protein CASGLGQGTGSPNEQFF.